These 12 T cell receptor beta chains were sequenced from one sample in a study of blood T cell repertoires in COVID-19. Only in-frame clones appear in the TCRdb table, and some are missing; sequencing was by immunoSEQ multiplex PCR. The table includes more than 200,000 clones, under 90% detected once. The specimen sequenced was peripheral blood. These receptors were taken from a man in his sixties with acute or convalescent COVID-19.

The V gene is TRBV7-6, the J gene TRBJ2-2; perhaps TRBD1 as D (5 bases). Trimming shortened V by 2 bases and J by 8 bases, and 18 bases separated the two germline ends. The CDR3 runs to 16 residues. The germline V gene encodes CDR1 SGHVS and CDR2 FNYEAQ. The CDR3 DNA is TGTGCCAGCAGCTTACCGCATCCCAGGGTTGCTGGGGAGCTGTTTTTT. Its translation: CASSLPHPRVAGELFF. The full variable domain, rest sourced from reference TRBV7-6 and TRBJ2-2, is GAGVSQSPRYKVTKRGQDVALRCDPISGHVSLYWYRQALGQGPEFLTYFNYEAQQDKSGLPNDRFSAERPEGSISTLTIQRTEQRDSAMYRCASSLPHPRVAGELFFGEGSRLTVL.

The rearrangement joins TRBV11-3 to TRBJ2-5; no clear D gene. V was trimmed by 1 base and J by 3 bases, leaving 6 bases between them. The CDR3 consists of 13 residues. The germline V gene encodes CDR1 SGHNT and CDR2 YENEEA. Here the CDR3 reads CASSLGQKETQYF. As DNA, the CDR3 is TGTGCCAGCAGCTTAGGGCAGAAAGAGACCCAGTACTTC.

V gene TRBV2 combines with J gene TRBJ1-2; D not certain. This CDR3 is 13 amino acids long. Germline values: CDR1 SNHLY, CDR2 FYNNEI. Trimming pared 8 bases from V and 1 base from J, leaving 11 bases between. CDR3 bases: TGTGCCAGCGAAGTGAGGAATAACTATGGCTACACCTTC. Encoded protein: CASEVRNNYGYTF.

The rearrangement joins TRBV28 to TRBJ2-1; 12 bases fit TRBD2. V lost 3 bases and J lost 6; bases outside the gene matches: 3. Germline values: CDR1 MDHEN, CDR2 SYDVKM. The CDR3 runs to 15 residues. The CDR3 DNA is TGTGCCAGCAGTTTGACTAGCGGGAGAACCAATGAGCAGTTCTTC. Translated, it gives CASSLTSGRTNEQFF.

The chain links TRBV4-1 to TRBJ2-3; 8 nucleotides match TRBD2. This CDR3 spans 18 amino acids. V lost 1 base, J lost 3 bases, and 12 bases stayed unmatched. Germline loops: CDR1 MGHRA, CDR2 YSYEKL. CDR3 DNA: TGCGCCAGCAGCCAAGGGTTTGCGGGAGGCAGATGGACAGATACGCAGTATTTT. It codes for CASSQGFAGGRWTDTQYF.

V gene TRBV19 combines with J gene TRBJ2-4; D not certain. The CDR3 loop spans 15 amino acids. CDR1 is LNHDA, CDR2 SQIVND, per germline (reference sequence). Trimming removed 6 bases from V and 1 base from J, with 13 bases in between. The CDR3 DNA reads TGTGCCAGTAGCCTCAGCGCATCGGCCAAAAACATTCAGTACTTC. It specifies CASSLSASAKNIQYF. Full variable domain (missing parts from reference TRBV19 and TRBJ2-4): DGGITQSPKYLFRKEGQNVTLSCEQNLNHDAMYWYRQDPGQGLRLIYYSQIVNDFQKGDIAEGYSVSREKKESFPLTVTSAQKNPTAFYLCASSLSASAKNIQYFGAGTRLSVL.

The chain employs TRBV11-2 and TRBJ2-3; TRBD2 might be the D (5 bases). The CDR3 extends over 14 amino acids. Germline CDR1 reads SGHAT; CDR2 reads FQNNGV. The germline V and J ends were trimmed by 5 bases and 1 base, with 10 bases remaining between them. This CDR3 is CASSPTRGTDTQYF. The CDR3 nucleotides are TGTGCCAGCAGCCCCACGAGGGGCACAGATACGCAGTATTTT.

The rearrangement uses TRBV2 and TRBJ2-7; D is unresolved. The CDR3 is 13 amino acids. The germline CDR1 and CDR2 sequences are SNHLY and FYNNEI. Trimming pared 3 bases from V and 12 bases from J, leaving 18 bases between. This chain's CDR3 is CASSDTRMNWRYF. The DNA of the CDR3 is TGTGCCAGCAGTGACACGCGGATGAATTGGCGGTACTTC.

The rearrangement links TRBV12-5 to TRBJ1-2; 10 nucleotides align to TRBD1. V shed 2 bases, J shed 8 bases, and the junction held 5 bases outside the gene matches. The CDR3 runs to 14 residues. CDR1 is LGHNT and CDR2 is FRNRAP in the germline V gene. CDR3 region: CASGLRDRGSGYTF. CDR3 coding DNA: TGTGCTAGTGGTTTGCGGGACAGGGGATCGGGCTACACCTTC.

The chain links TRBV7-9 to TRBJ2-7, with 11 bases fitting TRBD2. V shed 6 bases and J 4 bases; nucleotides not matched to a gene: 5. CDR3 length: 14 amino acids. Germline CDR1 reads SEHNR; CDR2 reads FQNEAQ (reference sequence). The CDR3 region has the DNA TGTGCCAGCAGGCCCGCTAGCGGGGGGTACGAGCAGTACTTC. Its translation is CASRPASGGYEQYF.

This chain connects TRBV5-1 to TRBJ2-3; 13 nucleotides align to TRBD2. Germline trimming cut 4 bases from V and 4 bases from J; bases unmatched to any gene: 9. The CDR3 is 17 residues long. Germline V CDR1 and CDR2: SGHRS, YFSETQ. CDR3 DNA: TGCGCCAGCAGCACCGGGACTAGCGGGATGGAAGCAGATACGCAGTATTTT. Amino acid sequence: CASSTGTSGMEADTQYF.

The chain has TRBV9 and TRBJ2-1; 9 nucleotides align to TRBD2. V was pared by 3 bases and J by 5 bases, with 6 bases of the junction left unmatched. Germline CDR1 is SGDLS and CDR2 is YYNGEE. This CDR3 contains 15 residues. CDR3 DNA: TGTGCCAGCAGCGGAGGGCGGGAGGGAGACAATGAGCAGTTCTTC. As protein: CASSGGREGDNEQFF.